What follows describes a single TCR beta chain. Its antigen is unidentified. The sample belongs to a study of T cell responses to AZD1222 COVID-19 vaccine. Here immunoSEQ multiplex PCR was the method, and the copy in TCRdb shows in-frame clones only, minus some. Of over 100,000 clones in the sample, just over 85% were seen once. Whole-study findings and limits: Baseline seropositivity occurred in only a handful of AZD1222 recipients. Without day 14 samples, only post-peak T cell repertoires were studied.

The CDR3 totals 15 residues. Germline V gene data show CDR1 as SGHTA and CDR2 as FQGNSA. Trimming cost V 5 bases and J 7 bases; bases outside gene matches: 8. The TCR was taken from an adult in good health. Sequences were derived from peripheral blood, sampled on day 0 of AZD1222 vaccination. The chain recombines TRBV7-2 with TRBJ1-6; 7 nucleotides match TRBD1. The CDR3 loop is CASSTTTGLNSPLHF. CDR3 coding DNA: TGTGCCAGCAGCACCACGACAGGGTTGAATTCACCCCTCCACTTT.